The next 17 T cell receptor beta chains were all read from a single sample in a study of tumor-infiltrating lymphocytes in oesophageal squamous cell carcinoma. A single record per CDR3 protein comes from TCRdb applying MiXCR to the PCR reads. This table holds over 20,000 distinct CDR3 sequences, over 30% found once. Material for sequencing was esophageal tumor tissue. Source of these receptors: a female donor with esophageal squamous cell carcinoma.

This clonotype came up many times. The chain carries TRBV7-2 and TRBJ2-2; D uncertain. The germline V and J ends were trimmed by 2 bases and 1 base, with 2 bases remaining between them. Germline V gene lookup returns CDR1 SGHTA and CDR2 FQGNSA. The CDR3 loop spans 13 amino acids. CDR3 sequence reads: CASSLLNTGELFF. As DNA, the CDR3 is TGTGCCAGCAGCTTATTGAACACCGGGGAGCTGTTTTTT.

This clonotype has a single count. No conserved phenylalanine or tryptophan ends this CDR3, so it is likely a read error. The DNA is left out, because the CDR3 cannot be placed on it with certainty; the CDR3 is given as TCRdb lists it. CDR3 in amino acids: CASSLDGGRYNEQFFGS. The chain recombines TRBV6-6 with TRBJ2-5; TRBD2, the table's D call, was not compared with the DNA. The CDR3 numbers 17 amino acids, ends counted. Germline assignment: CDR1 MNHNY and CDR2 SVGAGI (reference sequence).

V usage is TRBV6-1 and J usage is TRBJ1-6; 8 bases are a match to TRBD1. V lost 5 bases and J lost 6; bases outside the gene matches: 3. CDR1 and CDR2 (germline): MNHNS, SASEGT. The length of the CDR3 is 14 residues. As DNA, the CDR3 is TGTGCCAGCAGTTTAGACAGGGGTAATTCACCCCTCCACTTT. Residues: CASSLDRGNSPLHF.

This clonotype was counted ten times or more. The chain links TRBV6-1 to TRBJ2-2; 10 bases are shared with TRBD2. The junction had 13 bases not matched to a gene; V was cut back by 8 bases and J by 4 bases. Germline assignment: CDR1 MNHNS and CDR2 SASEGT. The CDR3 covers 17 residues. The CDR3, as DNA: TGTGCCAGCCGACCCTCCTTCGGGACTAGCGCCACCGGGGAGCTGTTTTTT. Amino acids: CASRPSFGTSATGELFF.

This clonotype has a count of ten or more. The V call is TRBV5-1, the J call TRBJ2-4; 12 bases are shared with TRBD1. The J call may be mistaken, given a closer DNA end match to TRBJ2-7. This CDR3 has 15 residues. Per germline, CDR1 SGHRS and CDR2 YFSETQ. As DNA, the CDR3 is TGCGCCAGCAGCTTGGAGGGACAGGGGGCCCACGAGCAGTACTTC. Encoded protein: CASSLEGQGAHEQYF.

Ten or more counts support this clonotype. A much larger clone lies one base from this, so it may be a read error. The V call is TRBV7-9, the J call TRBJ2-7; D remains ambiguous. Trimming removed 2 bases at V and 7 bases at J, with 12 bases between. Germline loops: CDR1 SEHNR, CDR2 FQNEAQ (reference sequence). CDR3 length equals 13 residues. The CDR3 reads CASSLYQPYEQYF. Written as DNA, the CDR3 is TGTGCCAGCAGCTTATACCAGCCTTATGAGCAGTACTTC.

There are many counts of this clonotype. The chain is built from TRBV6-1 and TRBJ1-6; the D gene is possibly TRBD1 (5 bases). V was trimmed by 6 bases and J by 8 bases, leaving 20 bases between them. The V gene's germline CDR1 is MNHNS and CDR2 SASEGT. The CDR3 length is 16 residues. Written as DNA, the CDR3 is TGTGCCAGCAGCCGACAGATAGCGCTAGGGGATTCACCCCTCCACTTT. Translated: CASSRQIALGDSPLHF.

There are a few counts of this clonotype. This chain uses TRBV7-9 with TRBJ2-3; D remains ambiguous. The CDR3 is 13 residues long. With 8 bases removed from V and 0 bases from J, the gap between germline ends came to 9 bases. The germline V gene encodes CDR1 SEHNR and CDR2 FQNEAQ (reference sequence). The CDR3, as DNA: TGTGCCAGCGTCTTTTCTAGCACAGATACGCAGTATTTT. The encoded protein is CASVFSSTDTQYF. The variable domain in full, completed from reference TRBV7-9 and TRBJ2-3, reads DTGVSQNPRHKITKRGQNVTFRCDPISEHNRLYWYRQTLGQGPEFLTYFQNEAQLEKSRLLSDRFSAERPKGSFSTLEIQRTEQGDSAMYLCASVFSSTDTQYFGPGTRLTVL.

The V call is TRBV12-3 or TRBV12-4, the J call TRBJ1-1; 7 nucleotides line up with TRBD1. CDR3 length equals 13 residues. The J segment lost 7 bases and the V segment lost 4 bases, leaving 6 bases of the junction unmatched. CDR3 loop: CASSSGQNHEAFF. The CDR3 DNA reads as TGTGCCAGCAGTTCGGGACAGAACCATGAAGCTTTCTTT.

The CDR3 bases are TGTGCCAGCAGTTTTGTTCATGATCAGCCCCAGCATTTT. Protein product: CASSFVHDQPQHF. This chain links TRBV12-3 or TRBV12-4 with TRBJ1-5; D call uncertain. V lost 3 bases and J 5 bases, leaving 8 bases between the germline ends. The CDR3 length is 13 residues.

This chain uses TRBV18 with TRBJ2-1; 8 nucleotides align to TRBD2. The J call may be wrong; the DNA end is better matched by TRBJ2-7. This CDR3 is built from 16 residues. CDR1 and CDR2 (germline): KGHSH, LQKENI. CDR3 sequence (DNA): TGTGCCAGCTCACCTGGACTAGCTGAAATCTCCTACGAGCAGTACTTC. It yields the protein CASSPGLAEISYEQYF.

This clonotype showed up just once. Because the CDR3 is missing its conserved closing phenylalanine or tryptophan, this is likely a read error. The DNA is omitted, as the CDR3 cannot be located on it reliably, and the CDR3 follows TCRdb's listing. CDR3 residues: CASSDTTRNEQFFGA. The V gene is TRBV10-2, the J gene TRBJ2-6; TRBD1 reflects the table's D call only, with no check against the DNA. The CDR3 is 15 amino acids long, termini counted. Germline V CDR1 and CDR2: WSHSY, SAAADI.

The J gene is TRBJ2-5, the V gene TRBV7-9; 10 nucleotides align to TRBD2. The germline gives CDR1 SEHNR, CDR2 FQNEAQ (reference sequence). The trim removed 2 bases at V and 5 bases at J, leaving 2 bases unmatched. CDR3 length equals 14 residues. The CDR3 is CASSLTSGEETQYF. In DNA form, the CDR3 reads TGTGCCAGCAGCTTAACTAGCGGGGAGGAGACCCAGTACTTC.

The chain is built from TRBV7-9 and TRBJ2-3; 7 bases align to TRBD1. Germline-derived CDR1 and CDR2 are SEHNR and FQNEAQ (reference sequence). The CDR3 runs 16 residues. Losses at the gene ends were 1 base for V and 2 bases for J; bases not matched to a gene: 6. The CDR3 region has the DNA TGTGCCAGCAGCTTAGAACAGGGGCTATCCACAGATACGCAGTATTTT. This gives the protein CASSLEQGLSTDTQYF.

CDR3 sequence reads: CASSLAGPTRTWVYEQYF. CDR3 nucleotide sequence: TGTGCCAGCAGCTTAGCAGGGCCAACCAGGACATGGGTTTACGAGCAGTACTTC. The chain joins TRBV7-2 to TRBJ2-3; D perhaps matches TRBD1 (5 bases). Near its end, the DNA agrees better with TRBJ2-7, so the J call may be wrong. The CDR3 covers 18 residues. Germline V gene sequence: CDR1 SGHTA, CDR2 FQGNSA.

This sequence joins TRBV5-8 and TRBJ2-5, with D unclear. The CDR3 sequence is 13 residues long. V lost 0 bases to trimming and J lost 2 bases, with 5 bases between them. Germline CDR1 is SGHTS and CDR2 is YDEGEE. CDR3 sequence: CASSLASQETQYF. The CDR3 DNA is TGTGCCAGCAGCTTGGCCAGTCAAGAGACCCAGTACTTC.

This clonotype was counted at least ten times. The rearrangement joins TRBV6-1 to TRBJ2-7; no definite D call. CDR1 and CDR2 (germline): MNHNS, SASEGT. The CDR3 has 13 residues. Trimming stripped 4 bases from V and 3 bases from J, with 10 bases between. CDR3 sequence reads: CASSGKFDYEQYF. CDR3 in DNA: TGTGCCAGCAGTGGGAAGTTCGACTACGAGCAGTACTTC.